The 3 T cell receptor beta chains given below trace back to one sample, sequenced in a study of PD-1 blockade in classical Hodgkin lymphoma. The table came from immunoSEQ multiplex PCR; TCRdb's copy has only in-frame clones and leaves some out. Of 20,000 to 30,000 clones listed, around 84% are singletons. Time point of the sample: cycle 4 day 1 (C4D1), after less than 7 weeks of nivolumab. Autologous stem cell transplantation was followed by relapse in every patient, and brentuximab vedotin exposure varied. This specimen was peripheral blood mononuclear cells (PBMCs), taken before the fourth cycle of nivolumab. These receptors all stem from a human donor with classical Hodgkin lymphoma.

V usage is TRBV10-3 and J usage is TRBJ1-5; D might be TRBD1 (6 bases). V shed 3 bases and J shed 10 bases, with 16 bases lying between them. There are 14 residues in the CDR3. Germline-derived CDR1 and CDR2 are ENHRY and SYGVKD. In DNA form, the CDR3 reads TGTGCCATCAGTGAATTGGGGGGCGCGAAACCCCAGCATTTT. Translating gives CAISELGGAKPQHF.

This chain links TRBV10-3 with TRBJ2-7; D is ambiguous. This CDR3 comprises 14 residues. Germline V gene lookup returns CDR1 ENHRY and CDR2 SYGVKD. Deletions cut 4 bases from V and 6 bases from J, with 16 bases between. The CDR3 nucleotides read TGTGCCATCAGTGGATCTTCGGACGGGTTCGAGCAGTACTTC. It specifies CAISGSSDGFEQYF.

The CDR3 coding sequence is TGTGCCAGTAGTTCCCTTAAGGGCGGAACCAATCAGCCCCAGCATTTT. Its protein is CASSSLKGGTNQPQHF. The chain recombines TRBV19 with TRBJ1-5, with D uncertain. The CDR3 covers 16 residues. The germline CDR1 and CDR2 sequences are LNHDA and SQIVND (reference sequence). V dropped 5 bases and J dropped 3 bases, with 17 bases sitting between them. The full variable domain, rest sourced from reference TRBV19 and TRBJ1-5, is DGGITQSPKYLFRKEGQNVTLSCEQNLNHDAMYWYRQDPGQGLRLIYYSQIVNDFQKGDIAEGYSVSREKKESFPLTVTSAQKNPTAFYLCASSSLKGGTNQPQHFGDGTRLSIL.